The 12 T cell receptor beta chains listed next were all sequenced from one sample in a study of cytomegalovirus exposure and HLA in healthy donors. The primer mix had 60 Vbeta and 13 Jbeta primers. The repertoire was sequenced with immunoSEQ multiplex PCR; TCRdb's copy has only in-frame clones and lacks some. The sample lists about 160,000 clones, 81% seen once, with approximately 2% in the top ten. Specimen: PBMCs. Source of these receptors: a woman aged 18-29 years in good health and CMV-seronegative.

This chain connects TRBV11-2 to TRBJ2-1; 7 nucleotides line up with TRBD1. Germline values: CDR1 SGHAT, CDR2 FQNNGV. CDR3 length: 17 amino acids. With 3 bases clipped from V and 4 bases from J, the junction kept 12 bases outside the gene matches. CDR3 loop: CASSFSPRGHSYNEQFF. The CDR3 DNA follows: TGTGCCAGCAGCTTTAGTCCGAGGGGGCATTCATACAATGAGCAGTTCTTC.

V gene TRBV27 combines with J gene TRBJ2-5, with TRBD2 identical over 9 bases. CDR1 and CDR2 (germline): MNHEY, SMNVEV (reference sequence). With V trimmed by 5 bases and J by 4 bases, 11 bases remained unmatched. This CDR3 spans 16 amino acids. The CDR3 spells CASSPPGGRARETQYF. In nucleotides, the CDR3 is TGTGCCAGCAGTCCCCCAGGCGGGAGGGCGAGAGAGACCCAGTACTTC.

The rearrangement links TRBV5-1 to TRBJ2-7, with D perhaps TRBD1 (5 bases). CDR3 size: 16 residues. The V end lost 2 bases, the J end lost 4 bases, and 19 bases lay between the germline ends. Germline loops: CDR1 SGHRS, CDR2 YFSETQ. Here the CDR3 reads CASSFLAGRAGYEQYF. CDR3 in DNA: TGCGCCAGCAGCTTTCTGGCCGGAAGGGCAGGGTACGAGCAGTACTTC.

This clone was found a few times. This chain links TRBV5-1 with TRBJ1-1, with 8 bases aligning to TRBD1. Germline V CDR1 and CDR2: SGHRS, YFSETQ. The CDR3 consists of 14 residues. The ends lost 3 bases at V and 4 bases at J; junction bases unmatched: 5. The CDR3 here is CASSSGTGFTEAFF. DNA for the CDR3: TGCGCCAGCAGCTCCGGGACAGGCTTCACTGAAGCTTTCTTT.

The CDR3 here is CASSPRTGSLNEQFF. CDR3 coding DNA: TGTGCCAGCAGCCCCCGGACAGGGAGTTTGAATGAGCAGTTCTTC. The chain recombines TRBV13 with TRBJ2-1; 8 nucleotides line up with TRBD1. The V and J ends lost 5 bases and 7 bases, in that order; junction bases with no gene match: 10. The V gene's germline CDR1 is PRHDT and CDR2 FYEKMQ (reference sequence). The CDR3 contains 15 residues.

V is TRBV6-1 and J is TRBJ2-5, with 7 positions matching TRBD2. The last part of the DNA fits TRBJ2-7 better; the J call may be wrong. Per the germline V gene, CDR1 is MNHNS and CDR2 is SASEGT. The CDR3 length is 15 residues. The CDR3 reads CASSRERDSSYEQYF. CDR3 nucleotides: TGTGCCAGCAGTCGCGAGCGGGATAGCTCCTACGAGCAGTACTTC.

This chain's CDR3 is CSVAVRTYEQYF. The CDR3 DNA is TGCAGCGTTGCTGTCCGTACCTACGAGCAGTACTTC. The V call is TRBV29-1, the J call TRBJ2-7; D is unclear. V was shortened by 4 bases and J by 2 bases, with 9 bases between the two germline ends. The CDR3 totals 12 residues. Per the germline V gene, CDR1 is SQVTM and CDR2 is ANQGSEA.

The chain combines TRBV15 with TRBJ1-1; 9 bases map to TRBD1. The V segment lost 1 base and the J segment 5 bases; nucleotides outside the gene matches: 8. Germline V CDR1 and CDR2: LNHNV, YYDKDF (reference sequence). The length of the CDR3 is 16 residues. Here the CDR3 reads CATSRVRTGVWTEAFF. CDR3 bases: TGTGCCACCAGCAGAGTTAGGACAGGGGTCTGGACTGAAGCTTTCTTT.

This clone was recorded only once. One junction end disagrees with the germline gene, perhaps due to a read error. This chain uses TRBV2 with TRBJ1-1; D not certain. From germline, CDR1 is SNHLY and CDR2 FYNNEI. The CDR3 spans 13 residues. The CDR3 spells CASRRTMNAEAFF. Written as DNA, the CDR3 is TGTGCCAGCAGAAGGACTATGAACGCTGAAGCTTTCTTT. The full variable domain, rest sourced from reference TRBV2 and TRBJ1-1, is EPEVTQTPSHQVTQMGQEVILRCVPISNHLYFYWYRQILGQKVEFLVSFYNNEISEKSEIFDDQFSVERPDGSNFTLKIRSTKLEDSAMYFCASRRTMNAEAFFGQGTRLTVV.

This clone was seen only a few times. CDR3 region: CASSPTGTARETQYF. CDR3 in DNA: TGTGCCAGCAGCCCAACCGGGACAGCCAGAGAGACCCAGTACTTC. V and J are TRBV6-5 and TRBJ2-5; the match to TRBD1 covers 7 bases. J gave up 4 bases and V 6 bases, and 11 bases lay outside the gene matches. Germline V gene lookup returns CDR1 MNHEY and CDR2 SVGAGI. This CDR3 comprises 15 residues.

The rearrangement links TRBV7-9 to TRBJ1-6; D might be TRBD1 (6 bases). Germline CDR1 SEHNR, CDR2 FQNEAQ (reference sequence). This CDR3 comprises 15 residues. The ends were cut back, 5 bases at V and 7 bases at J, with 15 bases in the middle. As DNA, the CDR3 is TGTGCCAGCAGCCCCCCGGGGGGCGCGAATTCACCCCTCCACTTT. Translated, it gives CASSPPGGANSPLHF. The whole variable domain, filled in from reference TRBV7-9 and TRBJ1-6, reads DTGVSQNPRHKITKRGQNVTFRCDPISEHNRLYWYRQTLGQGPEFLTYFQNEAQLEKSRLLSDRFSAERPKGSFSTLEIQRTEQGDSAMYLCASSPPGGANSPLHFGNGTRLTVT.

With regard to this clone: Sequence at one end of the junction differs from germline and may be a read error. The CDR3: CSSSSGNQPQHF. CDR3 bases: TGTTCCAGCAGCTCCGGCAATCAGCCCCAGCATTTT. This chain uses TRBV7-9 with TRBJ1-5; D unresolved. Per germline, CDR1 SEHNR and CDR2 FQNEAQ (reference sequence). The CDR3 runs 12 residues.